This paragraph reports one TCR beta chain. CDR1 SGHNT and CDR2 YENEEA come from the germline V gene. Between the trimmed V and J ends, which lost 1 base and 1 base, there was a span of 11 bases. This CDR3 is 16 amino acids long. This entry is derived from a study of blood T cell repertoires in COVID-19. The table came from immunoSEQ multiplex PCR; TCRdb's copy has only in-frame clones and leaves some out. The data hold about 290,000 clones, with roughly nine tenths observed a single time. Specimen: PBMCs or T cells enriched from blood (not recorded which). This receptor was obtained from a woman aged 35 to 49 who had recovered from COVID-19. V and J are TRBV11-3 and TRBJ2-4; no clear D gene. CDR3 region: CASSLVVSFAKNIQYF. In nucleotides, the CDR3 is TGTGCCAGCAGCTTAGTTGTCTCTTTCGCCAAAAACATTCAGTACTTC.